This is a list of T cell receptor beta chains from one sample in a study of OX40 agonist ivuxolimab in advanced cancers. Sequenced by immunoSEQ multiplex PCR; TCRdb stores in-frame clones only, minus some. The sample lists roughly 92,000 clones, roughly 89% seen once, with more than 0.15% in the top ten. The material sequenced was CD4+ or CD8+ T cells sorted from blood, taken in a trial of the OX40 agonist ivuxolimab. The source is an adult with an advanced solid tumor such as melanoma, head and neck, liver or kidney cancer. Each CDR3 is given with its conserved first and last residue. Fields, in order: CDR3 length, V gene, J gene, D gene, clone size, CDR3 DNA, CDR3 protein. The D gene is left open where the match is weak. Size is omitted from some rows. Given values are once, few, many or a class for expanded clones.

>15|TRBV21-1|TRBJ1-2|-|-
TGTGCCAGCAGCAAAGTAGGCAGACATACACATGGCTACACCTTC
CASSKVGRHTHGYTF
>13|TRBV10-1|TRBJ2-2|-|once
TGCGCCAGCAGTTTCGGCGTCACCGGGGAGCTGTTTTTT
CASSFGVTGELFF
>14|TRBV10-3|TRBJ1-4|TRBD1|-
TGTGCCATCAGTGGGACAGGGTTTAATGAAAAACTGTTTTTT
CAISGTGFNEKLFF
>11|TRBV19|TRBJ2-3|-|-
TGTGCCAGTAGTAGGTGGGATACGCAGTATTTT
CASSRWDTQYF
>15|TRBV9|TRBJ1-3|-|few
TGTGCCAGCAGCGCCTCGACATCCTCTGGAAACACCATATATTTT
CASSASTSSGNTIYF
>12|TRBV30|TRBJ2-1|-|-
TGTGCCTGGAGTATCGGCGGAACAGAGCAGTTCTTC
CAWSIGGTEQFF
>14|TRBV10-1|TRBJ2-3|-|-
TGCGCCAGCAGTGCCCACTCCTCAGGAGATACGCAGTATTTT
CASSAHSSGDTQYF
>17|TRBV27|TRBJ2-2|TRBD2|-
TGTGCCAGCAGTTTATCCCCGGGACTACCATACACCGGGGAGCTGTTTTTT
CASSLSPGLPYTGELFF
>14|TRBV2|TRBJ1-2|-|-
TGTGCCAGCAAGTCGAGCAGGGTGAACTATGGCTACACCTTC
CASKSSRVNYGYTF
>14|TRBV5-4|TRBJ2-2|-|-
TGTGCCAGCCGGAGGGACCCTAACACCGGGGAGCTGTTTTTT
CASRRDPNTGELFF
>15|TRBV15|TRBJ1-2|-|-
TGTGCCACCAGCAGAGAATCCAGTGCTAACTATGGCTACACCTTC
CATSRESSANYGYTF
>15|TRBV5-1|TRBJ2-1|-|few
TGCGCCAGCAGCCATTCCGGGGGAAACGGCATTGAGCAGTTCTTC
CASSHSGGNGIEQFF
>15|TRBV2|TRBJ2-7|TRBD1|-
TGTGCCAGCACCTCATGGGGACAGGGATCCTACGAGCAGTACTTC
CASTSWGQGSYEQYF
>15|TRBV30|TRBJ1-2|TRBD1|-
TGTGCCTGGTTCCGACCGGGACAGGGGCTCTATGGCTACACCTTC
CAWFRPGQGLYGYTF
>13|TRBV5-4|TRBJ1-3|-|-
TGTGCCAGCAGCTCAAAAAACGAGGACACCATATATTTT
CASSSKNEDTIYF
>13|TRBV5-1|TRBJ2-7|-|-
TGCGCCAGCAGCGAAGGGGGGCTCCGCGAGCAGTACTTC
CASSEGGLREQYF
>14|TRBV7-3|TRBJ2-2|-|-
TGTGCCAGCAGCACCAACATTAACACCGGGGAGCTGTTTTTT
CASSTNINTGELFF
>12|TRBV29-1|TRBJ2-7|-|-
TGCAGCGTTGAAGGGCAGGGGTACGAGCAGTACTTC
CSVEGQGYEQYF
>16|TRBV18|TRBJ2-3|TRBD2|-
TGTGCCAGCTCACCAGTAGCGGGGGGCTCCACAGATACGCAGTATTTT
CASSPVAGGSTDTQYF
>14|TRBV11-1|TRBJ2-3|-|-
TGTGCCAGCAGCTTAGAAACTGGCACAGATACGCAGTATTTT
CASSLETGTDTQYF
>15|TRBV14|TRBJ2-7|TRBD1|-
TGTGCCAGCAGCGCGGGACAGGGCGGACCCTACGAGCAGTACTTC
CASSAGQGGPYEQYF
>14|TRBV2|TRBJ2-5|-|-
TGTGCCAGCAGTGTTGGTAGTAATCAAGAGACCCAGTACTTC
CASSVGSNQETQYF
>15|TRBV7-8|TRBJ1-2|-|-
TGTGCCAGCAGCTTAGATACGGGGTGGCCCTATGGCTACACCTTC
CASSLDTGWPYGYTF
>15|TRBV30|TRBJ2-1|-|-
TGTGCCTGGAGTGTAACCCTGGGGTTGGCGAGGGAGCAGTTCTTC
CAWSVTLGLAREQFF
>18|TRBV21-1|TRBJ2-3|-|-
TGTGCCAGCAGCAAAATCTCACATATTGAACTTAGCACAGATACGCAGTATTTT
CASSKISHIELSTDTQYF